This T cell receptor beta chain was identified during a study of blood T cell repertoires in COVID-19. About the research overall: In each case, the material was cDNA or gDNA derived from T cells, B-cell-depleted T cells, or PBMCs.

The germline CDR1 and CDR2 sequences are LNHDA and SQIVND (reference sequence). The ends lost 3 bases at V and 0 bases at J; junction bases unmatched: 7. This CDR3 has 17 residues. Generated by immunoSEQ multiplex PCR, the TCRdb table keeps only in-frame clones and is missing some. The data show 80,000 or so clones, 85% seen once. This clone was seen a single time. The sample comprised peripheral blood. This sequence was found in a man in his sixties with COVID-19, enrolled during active disease. J is TRBJ2-3 and V is TRBV19; 9 bases match TRBD2. CDR3 amino acids: CASSMTAGGSSTDTQYF. The CDR3 coding sequence is TGTGCCAGTAGTATGACTGCGGGAGGGTCTAGCACAGATACGCAGTATTTT.